The entry below gives a single T cell receptor beta chain sequence along with its context. Sequencing used immunoSEQ multiplex PCR; TCRdb keeps in-frame clones, though not all of them. The table has 77,000 or so clones, roughly 92% seen once; the top ten hold roughly 0.39%. CDR3 length equals 16 residues. V was trimmed by 0 bases and J by 3 bases, leaving 16 bases between them. The V gene's germline CDR1 is SGDLS and CDR2 YYNGEE. These data are taken from a study of technical replicates of blood from a handful of donors. The source material was T cells isolated from PBMCs. This chain connects TRBV9 to TRBJ2-7; possibly TRBD1 for D (5 bases). This clonotype was obtained from a human donor in good health. The CDR3 nucleotides read TGTGCCAGCAGCGTAGAGGTGGGGCTGAAGGGCTACGAGCAGTACTTC. Amino acid sequence: CASSVEVGLKGYEQYF.